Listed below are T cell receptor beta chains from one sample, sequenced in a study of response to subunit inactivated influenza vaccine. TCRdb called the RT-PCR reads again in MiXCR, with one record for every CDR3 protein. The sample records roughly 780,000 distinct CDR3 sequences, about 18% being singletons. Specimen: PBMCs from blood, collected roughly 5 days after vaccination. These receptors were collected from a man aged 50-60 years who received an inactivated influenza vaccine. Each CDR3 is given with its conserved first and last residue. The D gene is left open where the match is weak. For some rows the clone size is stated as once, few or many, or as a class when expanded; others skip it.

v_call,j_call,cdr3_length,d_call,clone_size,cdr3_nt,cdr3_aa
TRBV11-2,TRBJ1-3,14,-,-,TGTGCCAGCAGGATCGGGACGGATGGAAACACCATATATTTT,CASRIGTDGNTIYF
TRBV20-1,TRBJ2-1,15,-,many,TGCAGTGCTGGGGGGGCTAGCGGAATCTACAATGAGCAGTTCTTC,CSAGGASGIYNEQFF
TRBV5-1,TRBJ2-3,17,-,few,TGCGCCAGCAGCTCGCGGGAAAGACAGGGGAGGGCAGATACGCAGTATTTT,CASSSRERQGRADTQYF
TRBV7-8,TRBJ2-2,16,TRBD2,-,TGTGCCAGCAGCACCGGACTAGCGGGATGGCGGGGGGAGCTGTTTTTT,CASSTGLAGWRGELFF
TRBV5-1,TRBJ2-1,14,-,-,TGCGCCAGCAGCCGGGGGGCCCGTGGGAATGAGCAGTTCTTC,CASSRGARGNEQFF
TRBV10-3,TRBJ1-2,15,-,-,TGTGCCATCAGTGAGCCGCAGGGCCCCGGATATGGCTACACCTTC,CAISEPQGPGYGYTF
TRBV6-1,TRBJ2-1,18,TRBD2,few,TGTGCCAGCAGCGGACAGGCAGGAACTAGCGGGAAATACAATGAGCAGTTCTTC,CASSGQAGTSGKYNEQFF
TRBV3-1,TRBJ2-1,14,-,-,TGTGCCAGCAGCTCCGGGACCATTGCACGAGAGCAGTTCTTC,CASSSGTIAREQFF
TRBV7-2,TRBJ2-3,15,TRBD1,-,TGTGCCAGCAGCTTAGGGGACAGGGAAGCAGATACGCAGTATTTT,CASSLGDREADTQYF
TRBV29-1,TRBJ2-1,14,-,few,TGCAGCGTTGAAGGGGGCAAGACCTACAATGAGCAGTTCTTC,CSVEGGKTYNEQFF
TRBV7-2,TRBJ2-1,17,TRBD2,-,TGTGCCAGCACCAATAAGAGGACTAGTGCCTCCTACAATGAGCAGTTCTTC,CASTNKRTSASYNEQFF
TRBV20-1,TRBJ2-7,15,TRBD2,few,TGCAGTGCCACCACAGGACTAGCGGGGAGCCACGAGCAGTACTTC,CSATTGLAGSHEQYF
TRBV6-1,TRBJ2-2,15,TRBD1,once,TGTGCCAGCATCGTGACAGGGGGGAGCACCGGGGAGCTGTTTTTT,CASIVTGGSTGELFF
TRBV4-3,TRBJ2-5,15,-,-,TGCGCCAGCAGCCAAGACGGAGGGGTTGCAGAGACCCAGTACTTC,CASSQDGGVAETQYF
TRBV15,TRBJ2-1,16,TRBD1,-,TGTGCCACCAGCAGAGATCGGACAGGGGGTATAAATGAGCAGTTCTTC,CATSRDRTGGINEQFF
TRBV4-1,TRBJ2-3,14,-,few,TGCGCCAGCAGCCATTCCCCGGGAGCAGATACGCAGTATTTT,CASSHSPGADTQYF
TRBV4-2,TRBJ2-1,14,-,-,TGTGCCAGCAGCCAAGAAGCGGGCCCCAATGAGCAGTTCTTC,CASSQEAGPNEQFF
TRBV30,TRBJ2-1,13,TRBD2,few,TGTGCCTCCCAGCGGGGGTCCTACAATGAGCAGTTCTTC,CASQRGSYNEQFF
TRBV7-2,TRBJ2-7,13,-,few,TGTGCCAGCAGCGGAATGGGCGTCTACGAGCAGTACTTC,CASSGMGVYEQYF
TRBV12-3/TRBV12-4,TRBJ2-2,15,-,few,TGTGCCAGCAGTCCGACGGGGCGCCGAACCGGGGAGCTGTTTTTT,CASSPTGRRTGELFF
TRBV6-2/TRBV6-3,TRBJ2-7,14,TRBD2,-,TGTGCCAGCAGTTACTCGGTAGCGGGGGCCGAGCAGTACTTC,CASSYSVAGAEQYF
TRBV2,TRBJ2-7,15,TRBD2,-,TGTGCCAGCAAGGCGCTACTAGCGAGCTCCTACGAGCAGTACTTC,CASKALLASSYEQYF
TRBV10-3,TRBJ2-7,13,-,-,TGTGCCATCACGTCGGGAGTCGGTTACGAGCAGTACTTC,CAITSGVGYEQYF
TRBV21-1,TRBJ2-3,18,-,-,TGTGCCAGCAGCGGACCCCATGTAGCGGGGGGGCTTGAAGATACGCAGTATTTT,CASSGPHVAGGLEDTQYF
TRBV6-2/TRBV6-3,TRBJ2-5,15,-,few,TGTGCCAGCAGTTACCCAGCGGACCATCTGGAGACCCAGTACTTC,CASSYPADHLETQYF
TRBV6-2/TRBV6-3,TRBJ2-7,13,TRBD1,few,TGTGCCAGCAGTTACTCGACAGGGAACGAGCAGTACTTC,CASSYSTGNEQYF
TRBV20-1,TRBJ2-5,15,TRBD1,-,TGCAGTGCTACTGCCGGGACAGGCTGGCAAGAGACCCAGTACTTC,CSATAGTGWQETQYF
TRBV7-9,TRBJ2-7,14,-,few,TGTGCCAGCGGAGTGGGTGCTTTCCAAGACGAGCAGTACTTC,CASGVGAFQDEQYF
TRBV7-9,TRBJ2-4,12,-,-,TGTGCCAGCAGGGGCGGGGAGAACATTCAGTACTTC,CASRGGENIQYF
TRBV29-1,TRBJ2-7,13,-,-,TGCAGCGTCGCTGAGGGACTTAGGAACGAGCAGTACTTC,CSVAEGLRNEQYF
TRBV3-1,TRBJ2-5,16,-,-,TGTGCCAGCAGCCTAAGGGGGGTTGGCGACCAAGAGACCCAGTACTTC,CASSLRGVGDQETQYF
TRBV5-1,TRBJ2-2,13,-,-,TGCGCCAGCAGCCCGGGAATGTCCGGGGAGCTGTTTTTT,CASSPGMSGELFF
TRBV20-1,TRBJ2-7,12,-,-,TGCAGTGCTTCACTAGGCCCCTACGAGCAGTACTTC,CSASLGPYEQYF
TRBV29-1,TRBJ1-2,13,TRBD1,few,TGCAGCGACCTAGACAGGGCCAACTATGGCTACACCTTC,CSDLDRANYGYTF
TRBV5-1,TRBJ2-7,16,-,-,TGCGCCAGCAGCTTGGAACCGGGACTGTCCCTCTACGAGCAGTACTTC,CASSLEPGLSLYEQYF
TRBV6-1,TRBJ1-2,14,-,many,TGTGCCAGCAGTGTTCCGGGGACTAACTATGGCTACACCTTC,CASSVPGTNYGYTF
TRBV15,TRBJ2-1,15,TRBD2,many,TGTGCCACCAGCAGAGGGACTAGCGGGGACAATGAGCAGTTCTTC,CATSRGTSGDNEQFF
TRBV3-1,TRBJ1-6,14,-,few,TGTGCCAGCAGCCAAGTGGTGGGGACTACACCCCTCCACTTT,CASSQVVGTTPLHF
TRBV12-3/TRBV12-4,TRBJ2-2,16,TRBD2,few,TGTGCCAGCAGTTTAAGATTAGCGGGCCACACCGGGGAGCTGTTTTTT,CASSLRLAGHTGELFF
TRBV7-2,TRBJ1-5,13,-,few,TGTGCCAGCACCCAGACCCCCAATCAGCCCCAGCATTTT,CASTQTPNQPQHF
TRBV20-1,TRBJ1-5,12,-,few,TGCAGTGCTAGTACCCCCAATCAGCCCCAGCATTTT,CSASTPNQPQHF
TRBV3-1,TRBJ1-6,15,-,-,TGTGCCAGCAGCCAAGTCGGCCAGGGGAATTCACCCCTCCACTTT,CASSQVGQGNSPLHF
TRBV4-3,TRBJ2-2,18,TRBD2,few,TGCGCCAGCAGCCAAAGCCTTAGCGGGGGGCCGAACACCGGGGAGCTGTTTTTT,CASSQSLSGGPNTGELFF
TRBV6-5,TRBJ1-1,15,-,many,TGTGCCAGCAGTTACCAGGGAGGAGGGTACACTGAAGCTTTCTTT,CASSYQGGGYTEAFF
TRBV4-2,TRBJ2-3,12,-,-,TGTGCCAGCAGCCAAGAGGGCGATACGCAGTATTTT,CASSQEGDTQYF